A selection of T cell receptor beta chains follows, all from one sample in a study of cytotoxic CD8 clonotypes in ibrutinib-treated CLL. This table comes from immunoSEQ multiplex PCR, and its TCRdb copy is limited to in-frame clones, with some not included. This table holds roughly 250,000 clones, under 80% found once. Material: PBMCs, obtained after 24 months of ibrutinib treatment. All receptors come from a human donor with chronic lymphocytic leukemia. Both conserved end residues are part of each CDR3. Each record gives: D gene, V gene, clone size, J gene, CDR3 protein, CDR3 DNA. A D gene is named only where the DNA matches it firmly. The size field is filled for only some rows; it gives once, few, many or a size class.

D: NA
V: TRBV4-2
size: NA
J: TRBJ2-7
CDR3: CASSQDLGSSYEQYF
DNA: TGTGCCAGCAGCCAAGATCTAGGCAGCTCCTACGAGCAGTACTTC

D: NA
V: TRBV29-1
size: NA
J: TRBJ1-2
CDR3: CSVVGILGGYTF
DNA: TGCAGCGTTGTCGGTATCCTTGGCGGCTACACCTTC

D: TRBD2
V: TRBV18
size: few
J: TRBJ2-1
CDR3: CASSRTSGNEQFF
DNA: TGTGCCAGCTCACGTACTAGCGGCAATGAGCAGTTCTTC

D: NA
V: TRBV4-1
size: NA
J: TRBJ2-7
CDR3: CASSQDRSEGNEQYF
DNA: TGCGCCAGCAGCCAAGATCGAAGCGAGGGAAACGAGCAGTACTTC

D: NA
V: TRBV10-2
size: NA
J: TRBJ2-7
CDR3: CASSESRSLIYEQYF
DNA: TGCGCCAGCAGTGAGTCTCGATCCCTAATCTACGAGCAGTACTTC

D: NA
V: TRBV19
size: NA
J: TRBJ2-2
CDR3: CASSIGGARPSGELFF
DNA: TGTGCCAGTAGTATAGGCGGCGCGAGGCCTTCCGGGGAGCTGTTTTTT

D: NA
V: TRBV29-1
size: NA
J: TRBJ2-4
CDR3: CSVAGRLAKNIQYF
DNA: TGCAGCGTTGCAGGGCGGCTAGCCAAAAACATTCAGTACTTC

D: TRBD2
V: TRBV5-8
size: once
J: TRBJ2-7
CDR3: CASSLASGRASEQYF
DNA: TGTGCCAGCAGCTTGGCTAGCGGGAGGGCCTCCGAGCAGTACTTC

D: NA
V: TRBV30
size: NA
J: TRBJ2-5
CDR3: CACPRDNQETQYF
DNA: TGTGCCTGTCCCCGGGACAACCAAGAGACCCAGTACTTC

D: TRBD1
V: TRBV28
size: few
J: TRBJ1-5
CDR3: CASSLDRAQPQHF
DNA: TGTGCCAGCAGCTTAGACAGGGCTCAGCCCCAGCATTTT

D: NA
V: TRBV28
size: few
J: TRBJ1-2
CDR3: CASSWGREGGYTF
DNA: TGTGCCAGCAGTTGGGGCAGGGAGGGTGGCTACACCTTC

D: TRBD2
V: TRBV5-1
size: NA
J: TRBJ2-3
CDR3: CASRRLADSTDTQYF
DNA: TGCGCCAGCAGGAGACTAGCGGACTCCACAGATACGCAGTATTTT

D: NA
V: TRBV15
size: NA
J: TRBJ2-5
CDR3: CATSRERHSQETQYF
DNA: TGTGCCACCAGCAGAGAAAGACACAGCCAAGAGACCCAGTACTTC

D: NA
V: TRBV30
size: NA
J: TRBJ1-4
CDR3: CAWSGRVEEKLFF
DNA: TGTGCCTGGAGTGGGAGGGTGGAGGAAAAACTGTTTTTT

D: NA
V: TRBV7-2
size: NA
J: TRBJ2-1
CDR3: CASSLGPPAYNEQFF
DNA: TGTGCCAGCAGCTTGGGCCCGCCAGCCTACAATGAGCAGTTCTTC

D: NA
V: TRBV2
size: NA
J: TRBJ2-1
CDR3: CASSGGVADLSYNEQFF
DNA: TGTGCCAGCAGTGGGGGGGTCGCGGACCTCTCCTACAATGAGCAGTTCTTC

D: NA
V: TRBV27
size: NA
J: TRBJ1-1
CDR3: CASSLTSMNTEAFF
DNA: TGTGCCAGCAGTTTAACCTCGATGAACACTGAAGCTTTCTTT

D: TRBD1
V: TRBV6-5
size: NA
J: TRBJ2-5
CDR3: CASNKDRDGPETQYF
DNA: TGTGCCAGCAATAAAGACAGGGACGGGCCAGAGACCCAGTACTTC

D: TRBD2
V: TRBV5-1
size: NA
J: TRBJ2-1
CDR3: CASSLRDYSYNEQFF
DNA: TGCGCCAGCAGCCTCCGGGACTACTCCTACAATGAGCAGTTCTTC

D: TRBD1
V: TRBV2
size: few
J: TRBJ2-1
CDR3: CASKTGSSYNEQFF
DNA: TGTGCCAGCAAGACAGGGAGCTCCTACAATGAGCAGTTCTTC

D: NA
V: TRBV13
size: NA
J: TRBJ2-4
CDR3: CASSLLGRDPLSVSF
DNA: TGTGCCAGCAGCTTATTAGGGCGGGACCCACTTTCAGTGTCCTTC

D: TRBD2
V: TRBV28
size: NA
J: TRBJ2-3
CDR3: CASSSPQRGATDTQYF
DNA: TGTGCCAGCAGTTCCCCCCAGCGGGGAGCCACAGATACGCAGTATTTT

D: NA
V: TRBV28
size: few
J: TRBJ1-5
CDR3: CASSARQASNQPQHF
DNA: TGTGCCAGCAGTGCCAGACAGGCTAGCAATCAGCCCCAGCATTTT

D: NA
V: TRBV6-5
size: NA
J: TRBJ2-1
CDR3: CASTEGIYNEQFF
DNA: TGTGCCAGCACGGAGGGGATTTACAATGAGCAGTTCTTC

D: TRBD1
V: TRBV6-4
size: few
J: TRBJ1-2
CDR3: CASSKDRGGYGYTF
DNA: TGTGCCAGCAGTAAGGACAGGGGAGGATATGGCTACACCTTC

D: NA
V: TRBV4-3
size: NA
J: TRBJ1-1
CDR3: CASSHGIQGPNTEAFF
DNA: TGCGCCAGCAGCCACGGAATACAGGGCCCAAACACTGAAGCTTTCTTT

D: NA
V: TRBV29-1
size: NA
J: TRBJ2-2
CDR3: CSVGRGPSTGELFF
DNA: TGCAGCGTTGGGCGGGGGCCCAGCACCGGGGAGCTGTTTTTT